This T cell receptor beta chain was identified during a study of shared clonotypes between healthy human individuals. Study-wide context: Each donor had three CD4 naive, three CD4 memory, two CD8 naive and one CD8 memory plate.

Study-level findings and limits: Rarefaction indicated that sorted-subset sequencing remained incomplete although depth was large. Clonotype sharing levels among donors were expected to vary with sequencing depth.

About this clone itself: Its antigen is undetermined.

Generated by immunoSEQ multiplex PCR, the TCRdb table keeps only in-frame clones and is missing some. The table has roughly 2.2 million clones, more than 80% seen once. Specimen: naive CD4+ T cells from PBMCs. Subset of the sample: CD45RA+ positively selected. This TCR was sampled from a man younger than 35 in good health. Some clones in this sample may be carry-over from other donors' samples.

In nucleotides, the CDR3 is TGTGCCAGCAGCTTAGTTGACAGGGAATTCCCCCAGCCCCAGCATTTT. It codes for CASSLVDREFPQPQHF. The chain links TRBV7-8 to TRBJ1-5, with 7 bases identical to TRBD1. The CDR3 is 16 amino acids. Germline CDR1 reads SGHVS; CDR2 reads FQNEAQ. The ends lost 1 base at V and 7 bases at J; junction bases unmatched: 10. The entire variable domain, with the rest obtained from reference TRBV7-8 and TRBJ1-5, is as follows: GAGVSQSPRYKVAKRGQDVALRCDPISGHVSLFWYQQALGQGPEFLTYFQNEAQLDKSGLPSDRFFAERPEGSVSTLKIQRTQQEDSAVYLCASSLVDREFPQPQHFGDGTRLSIL.